This record looks at one T cell receptor beta chain sequence and its context. Its specificity is not known. Focal radiation plus CTLA-4 blockade with ipilimumab was given to patients with chemo-refractory metastatic non-small-cell lung cancer. This entry belongs to a study of radiotherapy plus CTLA-4 blockade in lung cancer. For the study at large: Among all patients, roughly 19% showed objective responses, while roughly 30% had disease control.

Germline CDR1 reads KGHSH; CDR2 reads LQKENI. There are 19 residues in the CDR3. V was clipped by 1 base and J by 7 bases; unmatched bases: 15. The repertoire was sequenced with immunoSEQ multiplex PCR; TCRdb's copy has only in-frame clones and lacks some. The table includes 81,000 or so clones, under 85% detected once. The study, taken as a whole, reports: There was expansion of tumor-derived TCR clones in blood after radiotherapy plus ipilimumab. Reportedly, early blood T cell clone dynamics best predicted response, with interferon-beta.

The source material was peripheral blood, sampled from a patient treated with radiotherapy plus ipilimumab. The receptor's source is a human donor with non-small cell lung cancer that progressed on radiotherapy plus ipilimumab. The genes are TRBV18 and TRBJ1-4; 10 bases are shared with TRBD1. CDR3 nucleotide sequence: TGTGCCAGCTCACCACTAGACGTCCCGGGACAGGGGAAAGGTGAAAAACTGTTTTTT. Its translation is CASSPLDVPGQGKGEKLFF.